Listed here are 17 T cell receptor beta chains from one sample, sequenced in a study of human T cells and chemical hapten exposure. TCRdb redid the calling of the RACE reads with MiXCR, one entry per CDR3 protein. The table lists just over 90,000 distinct CDR3 sequences, over 8% of them singletons. Time point specified: healthy volunteer bleed at 2 weeks. RNA extraction used unfractionated whole blood as the source of total RNA. Sequences were obtained from whole blood. All receptors derive from a female donor in good health. Some clones in this sample may be carry-over from other donors' samples.

About this clonotype: One end of the junction varies from germline; a read error may be responsible. The chain couples TRBV6-2 or TRBV6-3 to TRBJ1-1, with a possible D match to TRBD1 (5 bases). There are 13 residues in the CDR3. Germline V lookup: CDR1 MNHEY, CDR2 SVGEGT. The CDR3 region is CANSPFPGLEAFF. The DNA for the CDR3 is TGTGCCAACAGTCCCTTTCCGGGACTTGAAGCTTTCTTT.

This clonotype was detected a few times. The chain is built from TRBV6-1 and TRBJ2-3, with a weak D call TRBD1 (5 bases). In germline, CDR1 is MNHNS, CDR2 SASEGT. The CDR3 is made up of 15 amino acids. Trimming removed 3 bases at V and 0 bases at J, with 10 bases between. The CDR3 reads CASSDRVHSTDTQYF. CDR3 nucleotides: TGTGCCAGCAGTGACAGGGTCCATAGCACAGATACGCAGTATTTT.

There are a few counts of this clonotype. This chain uses TRBV23-1 with TRBJ2-6; 12 bases map to TRBD1. TRBV23-1 qualifies as an ORF whose function is uncertain. The CDR3 spans 18 residues. Losses at the gene ends were 6 bases for V and 2 bases for J; bases not matched to a gene: 8. In nucleotides, the CDR3 is TGCGCCAGCAGGGTGGGGGACAGGGGGCGTCCTGGGGCCAACGTCCTGACTTTC. It codes for CASRVGDRGRPGANVLTF.

In this sample, this clonotype turned up a few times. The chain employs TRBV24-1 and TRBJ2-5; D not resolved. The CDR3 has 13 residues. Germline V gives CDR1 KGHDR, CDR2 SFDVKD. Trimming took off 8 bases at V and 2 bases at J, with 11 bases between the two ends. The CDR3 reads CATKLPWQETQYF. The CDR3 nucleotides read TGTGCCACCAAACTTCCCTGGCAAGAGACCCAGTACTTC.

The gene calls are TRBV11-2 and TRBJ2-1; D is uncertain. V was clipped by 1 base and J by 2 bases, with 9 bases between them. Germline V gives CDR1 SGHAT, CDR2 FQNNGV. The CDR3 runs to 15 residues. Here the CDR3 DNA reads TGTGCCAGCAGCTTAGCTACTCGGACCTACAATGAGCAGTTCTTC. Translated: CASSLATRTYNEQFF.

This clonotype has a handful of counts. The V gene is TRBV20-1, the J gene TRBJ1-5, with D perhaps matching TRBD1 (5 bases). This CDR3 spans 14 amino acids. V shed 3 bases and J shed 6 bases, with 15 bases lying between them. Germline V gene sequence: CDR1 DFQATT, CDR2 SNEGSKA (reference sequence). The CDR3 here is CSASLFSGTQPQHF. In DNA form, the CDR3 reads TGCAGTGCTAGTTTGTTTTCAGGGACTCAGCCCCAGCATTTT.

Only a few counts were recorded for this clonotype. The chain has TRBV3-1 and TRBJ2-3; TRBD2 matches 15 bases. The length of the CDR3 is 19 residues. Trimming at V came to 1 base and at J to 4 bases, leaving 9 bases not matched to a gene. The germline V gene has CDR1 LGHDT and CDR2 YNNKEL (reference sequence). The CDR3 region has the DNA TGTGCCAGCAGCCAAGCCCTGGGACTAGCGGGAGGTAACGCAGATACGCAGTATTTT. It specifies CASSQALGLAGGNADTQYF.

This clonotype was found a few times. This chain connects TRBV27 to TRBJ2-2; D uncertain. The V end was cut by 6 bases, the J end by 2 bases, with 13 bases between. CDR3 size: 15 residues. From germline, CDR1 is MNHEY and CDR2 SMNVEV (reference sequence). The CDR3 DNA follows: TGTGCCAGCAGCCCCGCGGCCATTAACACCGGGGAGCTGTTTTTT. Encoded protein: CASSPAAINTGELFF.

This clonotype was observed many times. The V gene is TRBV20-1, the J gene TRBJ2-1; 12 nucleotides line up with TRBD2. Germline assignment: CDR1 DFQATT and CDR2 SNEGSKA (reference sequence). This CDR3 has 15 residues. Trimming took 5 bases from V and 8 from J; bases not matched to a gene: 10. CDR3 bases: TGCAGTGCTCCTCCGGGACTAGCGGGCGAGGATGAGCAGTTCTTC. Amino acid sequence: CSAPPGLAGEDEQFF.

The chain carries TRBV6-1 and TRBJ2-7, with 7 positions matching TRBD1. V gave up 7 bases and J gave up 2 bases; unmatched junction bases: 8. CDR1 is MNHNS, CDR2 SASEGT, per germline. This CDR3 has 14 residues. The CDR3 reads CASTSTGSTYEQYF. CDR3 DNA: TGTGCCAGCACTTCGACAGGGAGCACCTACGAGCAGTACTTC.

Sample share makes this clonotype medium-sized (0.01 to 0.1%). This chain joins TRBV4-3 and TRBJ1-2, with TRBD1 identical over 8 bases. CDR3 length equals 13 residues. Germline V gene data show CDR1 as LGHNA and CDR2 as YSLEER. V shed 2 bases, J shed 4 bases, and the junction held 0 bases outside the gene matches. The CDR3, as DNA: TGCGCCAGCAGCCAAACAGGGGGCTATGGCTACACCTTC. Its protein product is CASSQTGGYGYTF.

This sequence joins TRBV2 and TRBJ2-1, with 8 bases identical to TRBD2. Trimming at V came to 3 bases and at J to 4 bases, leaving 5 bases not matched to a gene. Looked up from germline, CDR1 is SNHLY and CDR2 is FYNNEI. There are 15 residues in the CDR3. In DNA form, the CDR3 reads TGTGCCAGCAGTGACTCGGGAGGGCCGTACAATGAGCAGTTCTTC. It codes for CASSDSGGPYNEQFF.

V is TRBV25-1 and J is TRBJ2-7; TRBD1 is a possible D gene (6 bases). The CDR3 consists of 13 residues. Germline V CDR1 and CDR2: MGHDK, SYGVNS. V was cut by 8 bases and J by 6 bases, with 17 bases left in between. The CDR3 region has the DNA TGTGCCAGCCGCACGACAGGACCCCCCGAGCAGTACTTC. This translates into CASRTTGPPEQYF.

This clonotype was picked up many times. The chain employs TRBV18 and TRBJ2-2; 8 bases match TRBD1. CDR1 KGHSH and CDR2 LQKENI come from the germline V gene. After removal of 1 base from V and 2 bases from J, the junction contained 3 bases not matched to a gene. This CDR3 is 16 amino acids long. Written as DNA, the CDR3 is TGTGCCAGCTCACCACGGACAGGGCAAAACACCGGGGAGCTGTTTTTT. Amino acids: CASSPRTGQNTGELFF.

The CDR3 region has the DNA TGTGCCAGCAGATCCTCCGGGACAGGGTTCGGCGAGACCCAGTACTTC. The encoded protein is CASRSSGTGFGETQYF. The J gene is TRBJ2-5, the V gene TRBV5-4; TRBD1 agrees at 9 bases. The germline V gene encodes CDR1 SGHNT and CDR2 YYREEE (reference sequence). V shed 5 bases and J 5 bases; nucleotides not matched to a gene: 13. The CDR3 length is 16 residues.

In this sample, this clonotype turned up a few times. This chain uses TRBV4-2 with TRBJ2-3, with 8 bases fitting TRBD2. The CDR3 runs 16 residues. V shed 4 bases, J shed 5 bases, and the junction held 11 bases outside the gene matches. Germline loops: CDR1 LGHNA, CDR2 YNFKEQ. The CDR3 nucleotides are TGTGCCAGCAGCCCCAGTCAAGCGGGAGCTTTAGATACGCAGTATTTT. Its translation: CASSPSQAGALDTQYF.

This clonotype was seen more than once but under ten times. This chain uses TRBV14 with TRBJ1-1, with D unclear. Per germline, CDR1 SGHDN and CDR2 FVKESK. This CDR3 is 14 amino acids long. V was trimmed by 0 bases and J by 8 bases, leaving 13 bases between them. CDR3 in DNA: TGTGCCAGCAGCCAAGATCTGTGGTTGAGGGAAGCTTTCTTT. It yields the protein CASSQDLWLREAFF.